The subject of this entry is one T cell receptor (beta chain). The data were taken from a study of monozygotic twins with inflammatory bowel disease. TCRdb re-called the 5' RACE reads, yielding one record per CDR3 amino acid sequence without DNA. The sample holds more than 300,000 distinct CDR3 sequences. The CDR3 sequence is 13 residues long. CDR1 SGHTA and CDR2 FQGNSA come from the germline V gene. Unfractionated whole blood yielded total RNA, and T cells were not sorted. V gene TRBV7-2 combines with J gene TRBJ1-6. Material for sequencing was blood. The sequence was collected from a human donor with ulcerative colitis or Crohn's disease, or a healthy co-twin of an affected twin (not recorded which). The CDR3 spells CASSSRWDSPLHF.